This T cell receptor (beta chain) is from a study of a mutant IDH1 vaccine in newly diagnosed glioma. Study information: Vaccination began 4-6 weeks post radiotherapy alone, or with temozolomide cycles. The V12 visit happened in week 35, and the V13 visit happened in week 47.

Study conclusions and caveats: Evidence of vaccine-induced immune responses was documented in 85% to 95% of patients.

About this clone: Antigen specificity is unknown.

The repertoire was sequenced with immunoSEQ multiplex PCR; TCRdb's copy has only in-frame clones and lacks some. The sample consists of 30,000 or so clones, almost 80% of them appearing once. The time point here: week 35, safety follow-up. A single vaccine dose contained 300 ug of mutant IDH1 20-mer peptide, and topical imiquimod was used with it. Patients had eight vaccinations, in weeks 1, 3, 5, 7, 11, 15, 19 and 23. Here the sequenced sample was PBMCs, taken from a glioma patient whose treatment included an IDH1 peptide vaccine. The source is a woman younger than 45 with glioma. Some clones in this sample may be carry-over from other donors' samples.

CDR3 amino acids: CASSIGGLGSDTQYF. Written as DNA, the CDR3 is TGTGCCAGTAGTATAGGGGGGTTGGGATCAGATACGCAGTATTTT. The rearrangement uses TRBV19 and TRBJ2-3; D assignment may be TRBD1 or TRBD2 (5 bases each). The germline V and J ends were trimmed by 1 base and 4 bases, with 12 bases remaining between them. Germline V gene data show CDR1 as LNHDA and CDR2 as SQIVND (reference sequence). CDR3 length equals 15 residues.